This passage covers 25 T cell receptor beta chains from one sample sequenced in a study of blood T cells in healthy people across ages. Together with a sample-barcoded 5' primer, a J-beta primer mix was included in a second PCR lasting about 7 to 11 cycles. TCRdb used MiXCR to reprocess the 5' RACE reads, holding one entry per CDR3 protein. The sample contains roughly 1,500,000 distinct CDR3 sequences, around 42% of which appear only once. The specimen was blood. Every receptor here comes from a woman between 18 and 29 years old in good health.

This clonotype was observed a handful of times. This rearrangement joins TRBV12-3 or TRBV12-4 to TRBJ2-1; 9 nucleotides line up with TRBD2. V shed 6 bases, J shed 9 bases, and the junction held 9 bases outside the gene matches. CDR3 length: 14 amino acids. DNA of the CDR3: TGTGCCAGCAGGACGGGACTAGCTGCCGGTGAGCAGTTCTTC. Its translation: CASRTGLAAGEQFF.

V is TRBV6-1 and J is TRBJ2-1; D gene uncertain. The germline V gene encodes CDR1 MNHNS and CDR2 SASEGT. Trimming took 3 bases from V and 0 from J, leaving 18 bases between them. The CDR3 consists of 18 residues. Written as DNA, the CDR3 is TGTGCCAGCAGTGATCCGTGGGCGAGCACTATCTCCTACAATGAGCAGTTCTTC. It codes for CASSDPWASTISYNEQFF.

This rearrangement joins TRBV2 to TRBJ2-5; 9 nucleotides agree with TRBD2. The CDR3 runs to 14 residues. J was trimmed by 10 bases and V by 4 bases; bases with no gene match: 10. CDR1 and CDR2 (germline): SNHLY, FYNNEI. The CDR3 nucleotides are TGTGCCAGCAGTGGGTATAGCGGGAGTGGCGGCCAGTACTTC. Translating it yields CASSGYSGSGGQYF.

This clonotype was detected only a few times. The CDR3 sequence: CASSYWEGTEAFF. CDR3 bases: TGTGCCAGCAGCTACTGGGAAGGCACTGAAGCTTTCTTT. This chain connects TRBV7-9 to TRBJ1-1; the D is unclear. Germline V gives CDR1 SEHNR, CDR2 FQNEAQ (reference sequence). Trimming removed 4 bases from V and 4 bases from J, with 10 bases in between. The CDR3 has 13 amino acids.

V gene TRBV9 combines with J gene TRBJ2-1; D is uncertain. Germline CDR1 is SGDLS and CDR2 is YYNGEE. V was trimmed by 0 bases and J by 4 bases, leaving 11 bases between them. CDR3 length: 15 amino acids. CDR3 protein: CASSVAPTAYNEQFF. CDR3 in DNA: TGTGCCAGCAGCGTAGCCCCGACTGCTTACAATGAGCAGTTCTTC.

This clonotype came up a few times. This chain links TRBV5-1 with TRBJ2-1; 12 nucleotides agree with TRBD2. The germline CDR1 and CDR2 sequences are SGHRS and YFSETQ. V shed 0 bases and J 0 bases; nucleotides not matched to a gene: 7. This CDR3 comprises 19 residues. The CDR3 DNA is TGCGCCAGCAGCTTGGAACTAGCGGGAGGAAGGGGCTCCTACAATGAGCAGTTCTTC. This gives the protein CASSLELAGGRGSYNEQFF.

Only a few counts were recorded for this clonotype. The chain links TRBV5-1 to TRBJ2-1; 11 bases line up with TRBD2. Germline assignment: CDR1 SGHRS and CDR2 YFSETQ. The CDR3 is made up of 19 amino acids. V shed 0 bases, J shed 0 bases, and the junction held 8 bases outside the gene matches. The CDR3, as DNA: TGCGCCAGCAGCTTGGCTAGCGGGGGGTCCCGGAACTCCTACAATGAGCAGTTCTTC. This translates into CASSLASGGSRNSYNEQFF.

This sequence joins TRBV12-3 or TRBV12-4 and TRBJ2-3; the match to TRBD2 covers 7 bases. The CDR3 extends over 14 amino acids. The trim removed 11 bases at V and 4 bases at J, leaving 12 bases unmatched. CDR3 sequence (DNA): TGTGCCGGCACTAGGGAGGGCCGGGCAGATACGCAGTATTTT. Amino acid sequence: CAGTREGRADTQYF.

This clonotype was seen a few times. The rearrangement uses TRBV10-2 and TRBJ2-3, with 11 bases aligning to TRBD2. The V gene's germline CDR1 is WSHSY and CDR2 SAAADI. The CDR3 runs to 16 residues. The V gene end was trimmed by 6 bases and the J gene end by 0 bases; junction bases not matched to a gene: 5. CDR3 protein: CASRQTSGTSTDTQYF. DNA of the CDR3: TGCGCCAGCAGGCAGACTAGCGGGACTAGCACAGATACGCAGTATTTT.

The chain recombines TRBV6-5 with TRBJ2-1; D might be TRBD1 or TRBD2, each matching 5 bases. This CDR3 is built from 16 residues. CDR1 is MNHEY, CDR2 SVGAGI, per germline. V gave up 8 bases and J gave up 3 bases, with 20 bases separating them. The CDR3 region is CASETGGEGGYNEQFF. The DNA for the CDR3 is TGTGCCAGCGAGACTGGGGGAGAGGGTGGCTACAATGAGCAGTTCTTC.

Only a few counts were recorded for this clonotype. This chain connects TRBV15 to TRBJ2-3; TRBD2 might be the D (6 bases). The CDR3 length is 17 residues. Germline CDR1 is LNHNV and CDR2 is YYDKDF (reference sequence). V was shortened by 1 base and J by 2 bases, with 16 bases between the two germline ends. CDR3: CATSRGGGEIYTDTQYF. The CDR3 bases are TGTGCCACCAGCAGAGGGGGCGGGGAAATTTACACAGATACGCAGTATTTT.

The genes are TRBV20-1 and TRBJ2-2; D may match TRBD1 or TRBD2 (5 bases each). This CDR3 has 13 residues. Germline CDR1 is DFQATT and CDR2 is SNEGSKA (reference sequence). Trimming removed 6 bases at V and 7 bases at J, with 15 bases between. Here the CDR3 reads CSAQGPPHGELFF. In DNA, the CDR3 is TGCAGTGCCCAGGGACCGCCCCACGGGGAGCTGTTTTTT.

Turning to this clonotype: Compared with germline, one end of the junction differs, possibly owing to a read error. The chain joins TRBV6-5 to TRBJ2-3, with 8 bases aligning to TRBD2. Germline assignment: CDR1 MNHEY and CDR2 SVGAGI. The CDR3 covers 15 residues. The CDR3: CASREALAGTDAQYF. CDR3 nucleotides: TGTGCCAGCAGAGAGGCCCTAGCGGGCACAGATGCGCAGTATTTT.

This rearrangement joins TRBV18 to TRBJ2-6, with TRBD1 identical over 8 bases. Unmatched junction bases numbered 9, after V lost 5 bases and J lost 0 bases. Germline V gene sequence: CDR1 KGHSH, CDR2 LQKENI. The length of the CDR3 is 18 residues. The CDR3 nucleotides read TGTGCCAGCTCAAGGTTTGGACAGGGAGTCTCTGGGGCCAACGTCCTGACTTTC. Amino acids: CASSRFGQGVSGANVLTF.

This clonotype has only a few counts. This chain uses TRBV7-2 with TRBJ2-1; 9 nucleotides line up with TRBD2. Germline V lookup: CDR1 SGHTA, CDR2 FQGNSA. Trimming cost V 4 bases and J 5 bases; bases outside gene matches: 12. The CDR3 totals 17 residues. The CDR3 bases are TGTGCCAGCAGCTCAATAATCGCGGGAGGGCCGAACAATGAGCAGTTCTTC. Translating it yields CASSSIIAGGPNNEQFF.

There are a few counts of this clonotype. V is TRBV6-1 and J is TRBJ2-3; D not resolved. From germline, CDR1 is MNHNS and CDR2 SASEGT. V lost 1 base, J lost 4 bases, and 15 bases lay in between. This CDR3 spans 16 amino acids. In DNA, the CDR3 is TGTGCCAGCAGTGAAGTTGGGCGAGGTGGCCCAGATACGCAGTATTTT. This encodes CASSEVGRGGPDTQYF.

This chain's CDR3 is CASSQDAGEGQFF. In DNA form, the CDR3 reads TGCGCCAGCAGCCAAGATGCCGGGGAAGGGCAGTTCTTC. The chain is built from TRBV4-1 and TRBJ2-1, with a weak D call TRBD2 (5 bases). Germline CDR1 MGHRA, CDR2 YSYEKL. Trimming removed 0 bases at V and 12 bases at J, with 12 bases between. The CDR3 contains 13 residues.

The chain recombines TRBV23-1 with TRBJ1-2; weak D call: TRBD1 (6 bases). TRBV23-1 is an open reading frame, and its role is uncertain. Trimming pared 2 bases from V and 2 bases from J, leaving 24 bases between. The CDR3 loop spans 19 amino acids. The DNA of the CDR3 is TGCGCCAGCAGTCAAGGAAGGAGAGACAGGCAAGGAGGAAACTATGGCTACACCTTC. Residues: CASSQGRRDRQGGNYGYTF.

This rearrangement joins TRBV29-1 to TRBJ2-5; D uncertain. The J call may not be correct, given that the DNA end is closer to TRBJ2-7. This CDR3 comprises 12 residues. In germline, CDR1 is SQVTM, CDR2 ANQGSEA. The CDR3 coding sequence is TGCAGCGTTGAAAGGGTCCTCTACGAGCAGTACTTC. This encodes CSVERVLYEQYF.

Notes on this clonotype: One end of the junction fails to match germline, which may point to a read error. The chain couples TRBV12-3 or TRBV12-4 to TRBJ2-1; 9 positions match TRBD2. The CDR3 contains 16 residues. CDR3: CAGSWSGLAGYNEQFF. The DNA of the CDR3 is TGTGCCGGCAGTTGGTCGGGACTAGCAGGATACAATGAGCAGTTCTTC.

This sequence joins TRBV11-2 and TRBJ2-5; D possibly corresponds to TRBD1 (6 bases). The J call may be in error: the DNA end matches TRBJ2-4 better. This CDR3 has 17 amino acids. Germline V gene lookup returns CDR1 SGHAT and CDR2 FQNNGV. CDR3 sequence: CASSDTILTGYQGIQYF. Written as DNA, the CDR3 is TGTGCCAGCAGCGACACCATTCTAACAGGGTATCAGGGCATTCAGTACTTC.

This clonotype came up a few times. The gene calls are TRBV21-1 and TRBJ1-2; TRBD1 was called by the table and not checked on the DNA. TRBV21-1 is shown as a pseudogene. This CDR3 comprises 14 residues. CDR3 loop: CASSKEGTGAGYTF. The CDR3 coding sequence is TGTGCCAGCAGCAAAGAGGGGACAGGGGCCGGCTACACCTTC.

This chain joins TRBV4-1 and TRBJ2-5; 7 nucleotides line up with TRBD2. This CDR3 is 15 amino acids long. With V trimmed by 0 bases and J by 1 base, 2 bases remained unmatched. Germline CDR1 and CDR2: MGHRA and YSYEKL. Here the CDR3 DNA reads TGCGCCAGCAGCCAAGATCCTAGCGGCCAAGAGACCCAGTACTTC. Amino acid sequence: CASSQDPSGQETQYF.

This clonotype was seen at least ten times. The CDR3 DNA is TGTGCCAGCAGCTTACCCCCGGGAAATGAGCAGTTCTTC. Translated: CASSLPPGNEQFF. This sequence joins TRBV7-9 and TRBJ2-1, with a tentative D call TRBD2 (5 bases). The V gene lost 2 bases and the J gene lost 7 bases, with 9 bases spanning the gap. CDR3 length equals 13 residues. Germline V gives CDR1 SEHNR, CDR2 FQNEAQ (reference sequence).

The chain employs TRBV20-1 and TRBJ1-6, with a possible D match to TRBD1 (5 bases). Germline V CDR1 and CDR2: DFQATT, SNEGSKA (reference sequence). V was shortened by 1 base and J by 8 bases, with 9 bases between the two germline ends. The CDR3 runs to 13 residues. The CDR3 spells CSARAGPDSPLHF. The CDR3 DNA reads TGCAGTGCTAGAGCAGGGCCGGATTCACCCCTCCACTTT.